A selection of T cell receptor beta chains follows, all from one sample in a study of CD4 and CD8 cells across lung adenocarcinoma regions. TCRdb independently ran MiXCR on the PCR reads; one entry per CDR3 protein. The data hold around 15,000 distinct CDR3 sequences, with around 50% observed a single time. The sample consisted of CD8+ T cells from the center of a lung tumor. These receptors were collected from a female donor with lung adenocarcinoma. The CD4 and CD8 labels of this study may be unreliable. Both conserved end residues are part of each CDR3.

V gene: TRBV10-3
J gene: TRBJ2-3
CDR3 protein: CGAPGRGAEDTQYF

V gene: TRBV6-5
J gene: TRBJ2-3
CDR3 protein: CASSSAAGAKNIQYF

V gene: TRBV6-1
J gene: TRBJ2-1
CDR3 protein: CASSEEAGSYNEQFF

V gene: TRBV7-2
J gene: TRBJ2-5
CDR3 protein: CASSLYASGSLAQYF

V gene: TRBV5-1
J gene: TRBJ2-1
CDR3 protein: CASSLDTPLRGANEQFF

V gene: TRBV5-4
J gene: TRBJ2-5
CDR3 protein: CASSSPGLAGEETQYF

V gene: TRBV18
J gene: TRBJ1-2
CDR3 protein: CASSLAPGQESFYTF

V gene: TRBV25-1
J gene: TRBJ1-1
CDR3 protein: CASSAPTGGLAEAFF

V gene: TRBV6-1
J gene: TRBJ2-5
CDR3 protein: CASRGGRGNWQETQYF

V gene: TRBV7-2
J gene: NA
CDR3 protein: CASSLDGSSYEQYF

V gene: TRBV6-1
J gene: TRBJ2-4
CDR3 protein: CASSEVLPGPHQGSQYF

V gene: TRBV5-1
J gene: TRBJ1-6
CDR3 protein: CASSLAGPSSPLHF

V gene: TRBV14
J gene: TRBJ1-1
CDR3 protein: CASSQGGVGAFF

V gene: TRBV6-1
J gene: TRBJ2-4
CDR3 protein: CGSTGAWAKNTQYF

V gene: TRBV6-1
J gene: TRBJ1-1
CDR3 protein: CANTGGGGTEAFF

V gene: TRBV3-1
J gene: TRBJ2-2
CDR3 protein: CASSHYYGGPGELFF

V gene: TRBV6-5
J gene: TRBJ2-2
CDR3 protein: CASSYGRLGTGELFF

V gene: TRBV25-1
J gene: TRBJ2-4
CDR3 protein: CAGLGGGDQNIQYF

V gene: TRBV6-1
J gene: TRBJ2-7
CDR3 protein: CASSRTDYYEQYF

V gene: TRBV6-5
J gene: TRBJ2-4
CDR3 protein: CASSYTSFMGLWAKNTQYF

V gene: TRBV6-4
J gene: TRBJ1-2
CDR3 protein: CASSRGPSYGYTF

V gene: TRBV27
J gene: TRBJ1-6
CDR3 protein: CASAKAGSPLSLHF

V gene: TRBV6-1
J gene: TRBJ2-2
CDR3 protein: CASSRGLAGVNTGALFF

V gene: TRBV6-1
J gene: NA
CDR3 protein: CAGIGGRDTETQYF

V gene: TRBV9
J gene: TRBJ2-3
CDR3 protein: CASSPGGLAGATDTQYF